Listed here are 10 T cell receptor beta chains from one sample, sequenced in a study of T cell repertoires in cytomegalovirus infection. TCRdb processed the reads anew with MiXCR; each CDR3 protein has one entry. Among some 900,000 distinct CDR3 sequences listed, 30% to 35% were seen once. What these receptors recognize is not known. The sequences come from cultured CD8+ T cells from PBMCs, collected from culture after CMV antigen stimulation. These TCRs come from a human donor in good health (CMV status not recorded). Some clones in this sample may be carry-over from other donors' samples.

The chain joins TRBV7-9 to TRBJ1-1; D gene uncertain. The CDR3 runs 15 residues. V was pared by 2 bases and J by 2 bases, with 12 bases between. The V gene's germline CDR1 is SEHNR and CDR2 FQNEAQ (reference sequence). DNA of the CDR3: TGTGCCAGCAGCTTATGGGAAGAACTAAACACTGAAGCTTTCTTT. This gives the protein CASSLWEELNTEAFF.

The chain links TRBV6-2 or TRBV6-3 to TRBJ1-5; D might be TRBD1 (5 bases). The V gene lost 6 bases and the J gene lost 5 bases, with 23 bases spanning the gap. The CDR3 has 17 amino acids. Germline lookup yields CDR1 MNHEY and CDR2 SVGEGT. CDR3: CASSTMLWGKKDQPQHF. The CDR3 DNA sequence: TGTGCCAGCAGCACCATGCTGTGGGGGAAAAAGGATCAGCCCCAGCATTTT.

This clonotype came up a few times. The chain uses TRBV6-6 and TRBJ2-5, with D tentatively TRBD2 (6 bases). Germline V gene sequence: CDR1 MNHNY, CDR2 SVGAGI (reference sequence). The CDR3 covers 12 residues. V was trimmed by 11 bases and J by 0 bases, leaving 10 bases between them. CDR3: CAATGDQETQYF. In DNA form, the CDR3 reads TGTGCCGCAACGGGGGACCAAGAGACCCAGTACTTC.

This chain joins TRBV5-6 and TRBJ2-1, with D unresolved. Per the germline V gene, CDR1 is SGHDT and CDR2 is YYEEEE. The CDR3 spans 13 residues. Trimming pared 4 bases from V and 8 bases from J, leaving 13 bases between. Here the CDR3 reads CASSLALGDEQFF. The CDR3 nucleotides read TGTGCCAGCAGCCTCGCCCTCGGCGATGAGCAGTTCTTC. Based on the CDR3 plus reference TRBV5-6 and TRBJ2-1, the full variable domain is DAGVTQSPTHLIKTRGQQVTLRCSPKSGHDTVSWYQQALGQGPQFIFQYYEEEERQRGNFPDRFSGHQFPNYSSELNVNALLLGDSALYLCASSLALGDEQFFGPGTRLTVL.

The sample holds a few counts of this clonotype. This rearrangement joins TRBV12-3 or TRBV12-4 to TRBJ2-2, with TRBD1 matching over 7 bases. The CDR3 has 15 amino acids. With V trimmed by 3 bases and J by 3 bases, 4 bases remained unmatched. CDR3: CASSFGQGDTGELFF. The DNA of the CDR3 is TGTGCCAGCAGTTTCGGCCAGGGGGACACCGGGGAGCTGTTTTTT.

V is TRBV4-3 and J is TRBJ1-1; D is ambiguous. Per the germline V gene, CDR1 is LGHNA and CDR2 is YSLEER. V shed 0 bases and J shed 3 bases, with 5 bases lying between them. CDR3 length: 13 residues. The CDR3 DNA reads TGCGCCAGCAGCCAAGAGGAGGACACTGAAGCTTTCTTT. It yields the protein CASSQEEDTEAFF.

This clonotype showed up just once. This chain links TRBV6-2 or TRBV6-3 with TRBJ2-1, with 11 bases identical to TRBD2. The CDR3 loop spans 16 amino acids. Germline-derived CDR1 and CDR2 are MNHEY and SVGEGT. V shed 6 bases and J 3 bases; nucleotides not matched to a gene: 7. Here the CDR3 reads CASSLIAGGNYNEQFF. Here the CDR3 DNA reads TGTGCCAGCAGCCTTATAGCGGGGGGGAACTACAATGAGCAGTTCTTC.

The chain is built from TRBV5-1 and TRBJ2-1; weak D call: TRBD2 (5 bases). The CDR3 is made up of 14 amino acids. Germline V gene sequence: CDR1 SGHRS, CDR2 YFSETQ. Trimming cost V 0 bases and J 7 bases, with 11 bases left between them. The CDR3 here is CASSLEAAPNEQFF. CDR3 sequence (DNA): TGCGCCAGCAGCTTGGAAGCGGCCCCTAATGAGCAGTTCTTC.

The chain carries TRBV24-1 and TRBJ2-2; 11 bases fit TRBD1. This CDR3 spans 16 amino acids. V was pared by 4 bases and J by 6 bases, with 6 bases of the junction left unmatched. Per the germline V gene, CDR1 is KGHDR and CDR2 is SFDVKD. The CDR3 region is CATSDRDRGGSGELFF. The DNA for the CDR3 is TGTGCCACCAGTGACAGGGACAGGGGGGGTTCCGGGGAGCTGTTTTTT.

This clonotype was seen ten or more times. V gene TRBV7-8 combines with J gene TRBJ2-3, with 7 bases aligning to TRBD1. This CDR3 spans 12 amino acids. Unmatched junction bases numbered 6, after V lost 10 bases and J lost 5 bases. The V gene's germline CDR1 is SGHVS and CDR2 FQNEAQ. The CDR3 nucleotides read TGTGCCACTATGACAGGGTTAGATACGCAGTATTTT. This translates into CATMTGLDTQYF.